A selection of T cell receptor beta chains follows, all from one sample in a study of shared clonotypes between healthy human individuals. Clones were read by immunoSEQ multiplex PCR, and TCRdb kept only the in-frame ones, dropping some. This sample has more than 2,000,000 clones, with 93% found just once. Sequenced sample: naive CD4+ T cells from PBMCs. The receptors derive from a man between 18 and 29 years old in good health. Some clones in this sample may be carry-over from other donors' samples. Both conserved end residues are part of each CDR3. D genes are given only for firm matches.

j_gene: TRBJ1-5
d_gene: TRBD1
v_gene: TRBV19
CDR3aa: CASRNRGQPQHF
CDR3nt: TGTGCCAGTAGAAACAGGGGTCAGCCCCAGCATTTT

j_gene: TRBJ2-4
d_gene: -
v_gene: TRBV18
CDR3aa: CASSPVLTSSKNIQYF
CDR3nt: TGTGCCAGCTCACCAGTACTAACCTCTAGCAAAAACATTCAGTACTTC

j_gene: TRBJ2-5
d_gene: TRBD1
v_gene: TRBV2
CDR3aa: CASSDQGGGETQYF
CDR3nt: TGTGCCAGCAGTGATCAAGGGGGCGGAGAGACCCAGTACTTC

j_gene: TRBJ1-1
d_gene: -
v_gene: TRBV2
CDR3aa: CASSPGMRATEAFF
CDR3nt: TGTGCCAGCAGTCCAGGGATGCGGGCCACTGAAGCTTTCTTT

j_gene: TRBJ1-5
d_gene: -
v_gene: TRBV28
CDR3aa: CASSLFGEGNQPQHF
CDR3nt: TGTGCCAGCAGTTTATTCGGGGAGGGCAATCAGCCCCAGCATTTT

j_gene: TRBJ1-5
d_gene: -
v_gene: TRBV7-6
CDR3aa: CASSLDPLGGNQPQHF
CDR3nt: TGTGCCAGCAGCTTGGACCCCCTCGGGGGCAATCAGCCCCAGCATTTT

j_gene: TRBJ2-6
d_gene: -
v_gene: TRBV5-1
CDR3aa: CASMGPGANVLTF
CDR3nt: TGCGCCAGCATGGGGCCCGGGGCCAACGTCCTGACTTTC

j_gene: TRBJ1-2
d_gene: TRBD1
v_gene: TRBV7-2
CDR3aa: CASSPRQGAGLDYGYTF
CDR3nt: TGTGCCAGCAGCCCGCGACAGGGGGCGGGGTTGGACTATGGCTACACCTTC

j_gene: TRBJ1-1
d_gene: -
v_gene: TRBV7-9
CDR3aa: CASSLMEGTEAFF
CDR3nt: TGTGCCAGCAGCCTAATGGAAGGTACTGAAGCTTTCTTT

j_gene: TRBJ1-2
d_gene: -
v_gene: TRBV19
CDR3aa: CATAEWQGGYTF
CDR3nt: TGTGCCACGGCCGAGTGGCAGGGAGGCTACACCTTC

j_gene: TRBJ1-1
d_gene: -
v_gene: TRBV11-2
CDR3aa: CASSHWGRGMNTEAFF
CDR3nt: TGTGCCAGCAGCCACTGGGGAAGGGGCATGAACACTGAAGCTTTCTTT

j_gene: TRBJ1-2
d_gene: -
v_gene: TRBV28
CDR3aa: CASSLNSRDPAGYTF
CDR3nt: TGTGCCAGCAGTTTAAACTCCCGGGACCCCGCCGGCTACACCTTC

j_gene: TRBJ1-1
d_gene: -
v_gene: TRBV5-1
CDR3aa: CASSLQSNTEAFF
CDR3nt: TGCGCCAGCAGCTTGCAGAGTAACACTGAAGCTTTCTTT

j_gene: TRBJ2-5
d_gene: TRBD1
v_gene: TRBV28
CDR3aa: CASSPLGQGKETQYF
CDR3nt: TGTGCCAGCAGCCCCCTTGGACAGGGAAAAGAGACCCAGTACTTC

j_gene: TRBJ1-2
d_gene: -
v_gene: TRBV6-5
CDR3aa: CASSPLSGNYGYTF
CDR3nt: TGTGCCAGCAGCCCCCTCTCAGGAAACTATGGCTACACCTTC

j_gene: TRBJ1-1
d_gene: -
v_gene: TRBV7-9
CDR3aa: CASGTARTGTEAFF
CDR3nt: TGTGCCAGCGGTACAGCTCGGACGGGAACTGAAGCTTTCTTT

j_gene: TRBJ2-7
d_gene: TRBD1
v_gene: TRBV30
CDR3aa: CAWSTGTGDYEQYF
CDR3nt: TGTGCCTGGAGTACCGGGACAGGAGACTACGAGCAGTACTTC

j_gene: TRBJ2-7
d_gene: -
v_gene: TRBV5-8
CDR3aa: CASSFRTREQYF
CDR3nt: TGTGCCAGCAGCTTTAGGACTCGGGAGCAGTACTTC

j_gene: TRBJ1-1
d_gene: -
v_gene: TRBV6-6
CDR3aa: CASTRGQTNTEAFF
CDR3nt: TGTGCCAGCACCCGAGGACAGACGAACACTGAAGCTTTCTTT

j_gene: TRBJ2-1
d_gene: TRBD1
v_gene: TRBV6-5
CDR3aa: CASSYRGHEQFF
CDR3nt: TGTGCCAGCAGTTACAGGGGGCATGAGCAGTTCTTC

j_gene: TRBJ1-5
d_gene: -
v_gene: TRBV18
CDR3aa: CASSPSPQNSNQPQHF
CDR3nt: TGTGCCAGCTCACCATCGCCCCAAAATAGCAATCAGCCCCAGCATTTT

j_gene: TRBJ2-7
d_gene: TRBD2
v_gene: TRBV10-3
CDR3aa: CAISEVAGGGEQYF
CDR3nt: TGTGCCATCAGTGAGGTTGCGGGAGGGGGCGAGCAGTACTTC